The rows below give T cell receptor beta chains drawn from one sample of a study of blood T cells in healthy people across ages. In TCRdb, the 5' RACE reads were re-called with MiXCR into one record per CDR3 protein. The table records about 800,000 distinct CDR3 sequences, around a quarter of them present only once. These data are also associated with another study on T cells of mothers and their children.

Material for sequencing was blood. These TCRs come from a boy younger than 18 in good health. Each CDR3 is given with its conserved first and last residue. The D gene is left open where the match is weak. Not all rows give a size; the values are once, few, many and, for expanded clones, a class.

j_gene | len | abundance | d_gene | v_gene | CDR3nt | CDR3aa
TRBJ1-1 | 15 | few | - | TRBV12-3/TRBV12-4 | TGTGCCAGCAGTTTGGGGGATTTCAGGAACACTGAAGCTTTCTTT | CASSLGDFRNTEAFF
TRBJ2-7 | 17 | few | TRBD1 | TRBV20-1 | TGCAATGCCCCCGGGACAGGCGGGACTCGAGATCGCTACGAGCAGTACTTC | CNAPGTGGTRDRYEQYF
TRBJ1-1 | 13 | - | - | TRBV14 | TGTGCCAGCAGCCTCCTCTCTTGGACTGAAGCTTTCTTT | CASSLLSWTEAFF
TRBJ2-7 | 13 | - | - | TRBV4-2 | TGTGCCAGCAGCCAAGAGAAGTCCTACGAGCAGTACTTC | CASSQEKSYEQYF
TRBJ1-1 | 14 | few | - | TRBV12-3/TRBV12-4 | TGTGCCAGCAGTTTAGCGGGGAGTTTTAATGAAGCTTTCTTT | CASSLAGSFNEAFF
TRBJ1-1 | 16 | - | - | TRBV13 | TGTGCCAGCAGCTTACGTTCGGGGATTGAAGACGCTGAAGCTTTCTTT | CASSLRSGIEDAEAFF
TRBJ2-7 | 12 | - | TRBD1 | TRBV7-8 | TGTGCCAGCAGGTTCAGACAGGGGGAGCAGTACTTC | CASRFRQGEQYF
TRBJ2-5 | 16 | - | - | TRBV5-8 | TGTGCCAGCAGCTTGGCCGGTGGCAGGGAACACGGGACCCAGTACTTC | CASSLAGGREHGTQYF
TRBJ1-1 | 15 | - | TRBD1 | TRBV5-1 | TGCGCCAGCCATCCTGGCAGGGGGTATGAAGTGGGGGCTTTCTTT | CASHPGRGYEVGAFF
TRBJ2-7 | 15 | - | TRBD1 | TRBV7-4 | TGTGCCAGCAGCTTAGCTGTGGACAGGGTCTACGAGCAGTACTTC | CASSLAVDRVYEQYF
TRBJ2-5 | 16 | few | TRBD2 | TRBV7-8 | TGTGCCAGCAGCCTCCTAGCGGGAGTAAGGCAAGAGACCCAGTACTTC | CASSLLAGVRQETQYF
TRBJ1-2 | 14 | - | - | TRBV7-9 | TGTGCCAGCAGCTTACTGGGGGGCGACTATGGCTGCACCTTC | CASSLLGGDYGCTF
TRBJ1-2 | 13 | - | - | TRBV7-2 | TGTGCCAGCAGCTTCACAGACAACTATGGCTACATCTTC | CASSFTDNYGYIF
TRBJ1-5 | 15 | - | - | TRBV2 | TGTGCCAGCAGTGTCTCGGGGATTAGCAATCAGCCCCAGCATTTT | CASSVSGISNQPQHF
TRBJ2-5 | 18 | few | TRBD1 | TRBV4-3 | TGCGCCAGCAGCCAAGATCCTTTTGGACAGGGCGGTCCGTGGGAGCAGTACTTC | CASSQDPFGQGGPWEQYF
TRBJ1-1 | 11 | once | - | TRBV20-1 | TGCAGTGCTACCCTGTTCACTGAAGCTTTCTTT | CSATLFTEAFF
TRBJ2-1 | 13 | - | - | TRBV13 | TGTGCCAGCAGCTTCGGGGGAGAGGTTGAGCAGTTCTTC | CASSFGGEVEQFF
TRBJ2-5 | 13 | few | - | TRBV20-1 | TGCAGTCTGGGTCCGGGGATCGGAAGAACCCAGTACTTC | CSLGPGIGRTQYF
TRBJ2-7 | 15 | once | TRBD1 | TRBV27 | TGTGCCAGCAGTTCCTCGACAGGGAGCTCCTACGAGCAGTACTTC | CASSSSTGSSYEQYF
TRBJ2-4 | 13 | - | - | TRBV20-1 | TGCAGTTTCTCAGACATAGCCAAAAACATTCAGTACTTC | CSFSDIAKNIQYF
TRBJ2-5 | 15 | few | TRBD1 | TRBV14 | TGTGCCAGCAGCCAAGATTACAGGGGATTGGAGACCCAGTACTTC | CASSQDYRGLETQYF
TRBJ1-4 | 12 | few | - | TRBV29-1 | TGCAGCGTTGTGGACGGGTCTGAAAAACTGTTTTTT | CSVVDGSEKLFF
TRBJ2-5 | 16 | - | TRBD1 | TRBV7-2 | TGTGCCAGCAGCTTAGGGGGACAGGGGTGGTACGAGACCCAGTACTTC | CASSLGGQGWYETQYF
TRBJ1-5 | 15 | - | - | TRBV28 | TGTGCCAGCAGTTTATCCTTTTATAGCAATCAGCCCCAGCATTTT | CASSLSFYSNQPQHF
TRBJ2-7 | 13 | few | - | TRBV6-2/TRBV6-3 | TGTGCCAGCAGTACGACTGTTACCTACGAGCAGTACTTC | CASSTTVTYEQYF
TRBJ1-4 | 14 | few | - | TRBV9 | TGTGCCAGCAGCGTGGGACTGATTAATGAAAAACTGTTTTTT | CASSVGLINEKLFF
TRBJ1-2 | 13 | - | TRBD1 | TRBV6-5 | TGTGCCAGCAGCTCGGGACAGGGACAAGGCTACACCTTC | CASSSGQGQGYTF
TRBJ2-1 | 15 | few | TRBD2 | TRBV14 | TGTGCCAGCAGCCAAGTAGCGGGAGTAAGAAATGAGCAGTTCTTC | CASSQVAGVRNEQFF
TRBJ2-7 | 15 | - | - | TRBV7-2 | TGTGCCAGCAGCCCTACAGGGTTCAACTTGAACGAGCAGTACTTC | CASSPTGFNLNEQYF
TRBJ2-7 | 16 | - | TRBD1 | TRBV7-9 | TGTGCCAGCAGCTCATACCGGGACAGGGGCTCCTACGAGCAGTACTTC | CASSSYRDRGSYEQYF
TRBJ1-4 | 15 | - | TRBD1 | TRBV20-1 | TGCAGTGCGTGGGACAGGGGATCTCCTAATGAAAGACTGTTTTTT | CSAWDRGSPNERLFF
TRBJ2-7 | 12 | - | - | TRBV29-1 | TGCAGCGTTCGGACGGATACCTACGAGCAGTACTTC | CSVRTDTYEQYF
TRBJ1-6 | 16 | few | TRBD1 | TRBV20-1 | TGCAGTGCTAGAGATCACCGTTCAGGGGGAGAGCCACCCCTCCACTTT | CSARDHRSGGEPPLHF
TRBJ1-5 | 15 | - | - | TRBV7-3 | TGTGCCAGCAGCAAAACCGGACAAAGCAATCAGCCCCAGCATTTT | CASSKTGQSNQPQHF
TRBJ2-1 | 17 | - | TRBD2 | TRBV7-2 | TGTGCCAGCAGCTCTCAACTAGCGGGAGGGCCCTACAATGAGCAGTTCTTC | CASSSQLAGGPYNEQFF
TRBJ2-2 | 15 | few | - | TRBV6-5 | TGTGCCAGCAGTTACTTACAGGAGAGCACCGGGGAGCTGTTTTTT | CASSYLQESTGELFF
TRBJ2-7 | 15 | - | TRBD1 | TRBV7-2 | TGTGCCAGCAGCCCCACAGGGGGAGATGTGTACGAGCAGTACTTC | CASSPTGGDVYEQYF
TRBJ2-1 | 11 | - | - | TRBV29-1 | TGCAGCGTTGCGAGTCAGGGCGATAGGTTCTTC | CSVASQGDRFF
TRBJ1-2 | 11 | - | - | TRBV20-1 | TGCAGTGCCTCGTTGAACTATGGCTACACCTTC | CSASLNYGYTF
TRBJ1-2 | 13 | few | - | TRBV7-9 | TGTGCCAGCAGCTTAGTTGGGTCTGACGGCTACACCTTC | CASSLVGSDGYTF
TRBJ2-3 | 14 | - | TRBD2 | TRBV6-1 | TGTGCCAGCAGTGGGCGGGAGTTCCCAGATACGCAGTATTTT | CASSGREFPDTQYF
TRBJ2-5 | 15 | - | TRBD2 | TRBV4-2 | TGTGCCAGCAGCCCAGAGCGGGAGGGGCAAGAGACCCAGTACTTC | CASSPEREGQETQYF
TRBJ1-5 | 15 | few | - | TRBV9 | TGTGCCAGCAGCGTATCCGGGGCCTTCAATCAGCCCCAGCATTTT | CASSVSGAFNQPQHF
TRBJ2-1 | 15 | - | TRBD2 | TRBV6-2/TRBV6-3 | TGTGCCAGCAGTTTGAGCGGGAGCGCTTCCAATGAGCAGTTCTTC | CASSLSGSASNEQFF
TRBJ2-5 | 17 | - | TRBD2 | TRBV12-3/TRBV12-4 | TGTGCCAGCAGTTTCCGTAGCGGGGGCCCTCTGGGGGAGACCCAGTACTTC | CASSFRSGGPLGETQYF
TRBJ2-5 | 13 | - | - | TRBV7-9 | TGTGCCAGCAGCCGGGGTCGTAGCTGGACCCAGTACTTC | CASSRGRSWTQYF
TRBJ1-1 | 14 | - | - | TRBV7-8 | TGTGCCAGCAGCCAAGAGGGAAGGAGGGATGAAGCTTTCTTT | CASSQEGRRDEAFF
TRBJ2-5 | 14 | few | - | TRBV28 | TGTGCCAGCAGTTTCGAAAGGGGAAGAGAGACCCAGTACTTC | CASSFERGRETQYF
TRBJ2-1 | 14 | - | - | TRBV5-1 | TGCGCCAGCAGCGCACAACTAGATCTGTATGAGCAGTTCTTC | CASSAQLDLYEQFF
TRBJ2-6 | 17 | few | TRBD1 | TRBV6-2/TRBV6-3 | TGTGCCAGCAGTTCAATAAGGACAGGATCTGGGGCCAACGTCCTGACTTTC | CASSSIRTGSGANVLTF
TRBJ2-5 | 15 | - | - | TRBV11-2 | TGTGCCAGCAGCCTAGGCGGGGCCGCAGGGGAGGCCCAGTACTTC | CASSLGGAAGEAQYF
TRBJ2-7 | 11 | - | - | TRBV29-1 | TGCAGCGCCCGGGCTCCTGGGGAGCAGTACTTC | CSARAPGEQYF
TRBJ2-1 | 14 | - | - | TRBV29-1 | TGCAGCGCCGCCCTAGGCAACAGCTACAATGAGCAGTTCTTC | CSAALGNSYNEQFF
TRBJ2-5 | 14 | - | TRBD1 | TRBV28 | TGTGCCAGCAGTAGCCGGACAGGGGGCAGGGAGCAGTACTTC | CASSSRTGGREQYF
TRBJ2-1 | 14 | few | - | TRBV4-3 | TGCGCCAGCAGCCAAGAAGTGGCCTCCCATGAGCAGTTCTTC | CASSQEVASHEQFF
TRBJ2-3 | 16 | few | TRBD2 | TRBV7-2 | TGTGCCAGCAGCTTAACTACCAGCGGGGCATCAGATACGCAGTATTTT | CASSLTTSGASDTQYF
TRBJ1-2 | 15 | - | - | TRBV25-1 | TGTGCCAGCAGCCCAATGGGCGGGGGTAACTATGGCTACACCTTC | CASSPMGGGNYGYTF
TRBJ1-3 | 17 | - | - | TRBV28 | TGTGCCACCGCAAAAGGAGGACGGTCGAACTCTGGAAACACCATATATTTT | CATAKGGRSNSGNTIYF
TRBJ2-7 | 17 | - | TRBD1 | TRBV7-2 | TGTGCCAGCAGCTTAGACTGGACAGGGGGCGGTATCTACGAGCAGTACTTC | CASSLDWTGGGIYEQYF
TRBJ1-1 | 12 | once | - | TRBV20-1 | TGCAGTGCTAGGCAGGGGAGTGCTGAAGCTTTCTTT | CSARQGSAEAFF